This T cell receptor (beta chain) appears in the sequencing data of a study of CD8+ T cells in alopecia areata. Regarding the study as a whole: Expanded CD8+ clones among the top 100, and scalp clonality, were significantly decreased by tofacitinib. It was lesional scalp, especially alopecia totalis/universalis, that showed higher clonality than normal scalp.

The treatment was: oral pan-JAK inhibitor, 5-10 mg twice daily. PBMCs were stained for CD3, CD4 and CD8, and CD4+ and CD8+ T cells were sorted. Concerning this clone itself: What it recognizes is unknown.

Sequencing templates came from extracted RNA that was reverse transcribed into cDNA. Sequenced by immunoSEQ multiplex PCR; TCRdb stores in-frame clones only, minus some. The repertoire includes 150,000 to 200,000 clones, around three fifths of them detected once, and around an eighth sits in the top ten. This sequence originates from a human donor with alopecia areata. The sample here was CD8+ T cells sorted from blood, taken at week 24, from a patient treated with tofacitinib.

CDR3 region: CASSVGGTHNYGYTF. In DNA, the CDR3 is TGTGCCAGCAGCGTAGGTGGAACACATAACTATGGCTACACCTTC. The genes are TRBV9 and TRBJ1-2; no clear D gene. The CDR3 is made up of 15 amino acids. The V and J ends lost 0 bases and 1 base respectively, with 10 bases between them. Germline CDR1 is SGDLS and CDR2 is YYNGEE.